A selection of T cell receptor beta chains follows, all from one sample in a study of cytomegalovirus exposure and HLA in healthy donors. The repertoire was sequenced with immunoSEQ multiplex PCR; TCRdb's copy has only in-frame clones and lacks some. The sample records about 150,000 clones, about four fifths being singletons. Sequencing was carried out using PBMCs. The receptors derive from a woman aged 40 to 50 in good health and CMV-seropositive. The conserved cysteine and the conserved F or W are not part of the CDR3 here. The order of the fields is J gene, V gene, CDR3 protein.

TRBJ1-2 | TRBV30 | AWEKESEGMDGYT
TRBJ1-5 | TRBV19 | ASQRTGSDQPQH
TRBJ2-5 | TRBV9 | ASSVGIGGWETQY
TRBJ2-7 | TRBV7-2 | ASSPGDSAYYEQY
TRBJ1-6 | TRBV5-6 | ASSFRKQGPNSPLH
TRBJ1-3 | TRBV6-5 | ASIDRASGNTIY
TRBJ2-1 | TRBV28 | ASTPRGYNEQF
TRBJ2-2 | TRBV19 | ASSIVGGGELF
TRBJ1-2 | TRBV5-1 | ASSSTGRYGYT
TRBJ2-5 | TRBV2 | ASSATGTETQY
TRBJ2-2 | TRBV9 | ASSSQSKDRDTGELF
TRBJ1-2 | TRBV2 | ASSESTSGYYGYT
TRBJ2-3 | TRBV28 | ASSLPGLAAGTQY
TRBJ1-1 | TRBV5-1 | ASHGTLNTEAF
TRBJ2-7 | TRBV5-4 | ASSLTGGAGYEQY
TRBJ1-1 | TRBV27 | ASRSGLGGYTEAF
TRBJ2-7 | TRBV7-2 | ASSLDYSYEQY
TRBJ1-5 | TRBV4-1 | ASSQDGQFHQPQH
TRBJ1-2 | TRBV5-8 | ASSLSGWHGYT
TRBJ2-7 | TRBV13 | ASSLITGSTHEQY
TRBJ1-5 | TRBV5-4 | ASSPGQNYQPQH
TRBJ2-1 | TRBV30 | AWSRDLYNEQF
TRBJ2-7 | TRBV11-2 | ASSLNRLAGEQY
TRBJ2-7 | TRBV5-1 | ASSLEVRDEQY
TRBJ2-1 | TRBV19 | ASSIRGYNEQF
TRBJ1-2 | TRBV9 | ASSGGGGGEHGYT
TRBJ2-3 | TRBV5-6 | ASSPLGQGSTDTQY
TRBJ1-1 | TRBV28 | ASSPIDRAEAF
TRBJ1-4 | TRBV5-8 | ASSSTGITNEKLF
TRBJ2-3 | TRBV7-6 | ASSRGQGTTSTDTQY
TRBJ1-3 | TRBV7-2 | ASSLAGQPNSGNTIY
TRBJ2-1 | TRBV4-3 | ASSQEGGNEQF
TRBJ1-1 | TRBV5-5 | ASSLTGNTEAF
TRBJ2-3 | TRBV28 | ASSFSASGDADTQY
TRBJ2-5 | TRBV5-1 | ASSSGLAGGPGKTQY
TRBJ2-1 | TRBV5-1 | ASRRVAGNYNEQF
. | TRBV5-4 | ASSWGGSGHSYEQY
TRBJ1-5 | TRBV6-5 | ASSYRDRKNQPQH
TRBJ1-2 | TRBV19 | ASMRGRQGQTGYT
TRBJ1-1 | TRBV29-1 | SVLDTGYGTEAF
TRBJ1-2 | TRBV7-9 | ASSQDRTYGYT
TRBJ2-7 | TRBV5-6 | ASSLGLAMEQY
TRBJ2-7 | TRBV6-5 | ASRRQYEQY
TRBJ1-6 | TRBV7-9 | ASSLGGDTGSPLH
TRBJ2-2 | TRBV9 | ASSVATTGRELIGELF
TRBJ2-7 | TRBV27 | ASSLSIDSYEQY
TRBJ2-1 | TRBV7-2 | ASTTPGGYNEQF
TRBJ1-5 | TRBV5-4 | ASSTSTGFDQPQH
TRBJ2-1 | TRBV19 | ASSIAGVEQF
TRBJ1-1 | TRBV7-9 | ASTNQGSTEAF
TRBJ1-1 | TRBV9 | ASSVEGRTAEAF
TRBJ2-7 | TRBV7-2 | ASSLAGGINYEQY
TRBJ1-1 | TRBV7-2 | ASSPRRSGAF